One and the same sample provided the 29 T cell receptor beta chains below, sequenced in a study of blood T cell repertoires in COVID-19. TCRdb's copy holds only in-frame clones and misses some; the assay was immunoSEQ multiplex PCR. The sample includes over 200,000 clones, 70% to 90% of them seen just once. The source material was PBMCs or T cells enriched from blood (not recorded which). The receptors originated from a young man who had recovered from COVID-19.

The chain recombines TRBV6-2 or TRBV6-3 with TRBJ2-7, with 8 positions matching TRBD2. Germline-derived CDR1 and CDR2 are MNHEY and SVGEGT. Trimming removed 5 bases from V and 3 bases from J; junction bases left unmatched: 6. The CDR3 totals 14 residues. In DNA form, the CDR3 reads TGTGCCAGCAGTCGGGGGGGCTCCTACTACGAGCAGTACTTC. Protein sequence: CASSRGGSYYEQYF.

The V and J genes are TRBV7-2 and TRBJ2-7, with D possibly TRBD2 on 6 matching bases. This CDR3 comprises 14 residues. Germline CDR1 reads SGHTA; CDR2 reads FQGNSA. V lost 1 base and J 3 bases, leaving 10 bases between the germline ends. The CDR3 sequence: CASSLDGGYYEQYF. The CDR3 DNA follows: TGTGCCAGCAGCTTAGACGGGGGTTACTACGAGCAGTACTTC.

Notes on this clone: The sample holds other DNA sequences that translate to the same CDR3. CDR3 sequence: CASSFLYEQYF. The CDR3 bases are TGTGCCAGCAGTTTCCTGTACGAGCAGTACTTC. This rearrangement joins TRBV12-3 or TRBV12-4 to TRBJ2-7; D gene uncertain. The V end lost 3 bases, the J end lost 4 bases, and 4 bases lay between the germline ends. This CDR3 spans 11 amino acids.

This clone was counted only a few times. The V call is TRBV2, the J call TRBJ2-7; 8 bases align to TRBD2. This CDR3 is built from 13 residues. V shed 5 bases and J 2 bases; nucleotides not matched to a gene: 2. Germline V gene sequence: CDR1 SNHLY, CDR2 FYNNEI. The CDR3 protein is CASSREGAYEQYF. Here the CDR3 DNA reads TGTGCCAGCAGTCGGGAGGGCGCCTACGAGCAGTACTTC.

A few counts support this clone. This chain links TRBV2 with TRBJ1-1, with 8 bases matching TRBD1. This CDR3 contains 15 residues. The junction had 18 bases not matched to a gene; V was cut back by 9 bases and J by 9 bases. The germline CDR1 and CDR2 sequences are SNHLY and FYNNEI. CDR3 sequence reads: CASTNPGQALLKAFF. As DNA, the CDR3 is TGTGCCAGTACAAATCCGGGACAGGCCCTTTTAAAAGCTTTCTTT.

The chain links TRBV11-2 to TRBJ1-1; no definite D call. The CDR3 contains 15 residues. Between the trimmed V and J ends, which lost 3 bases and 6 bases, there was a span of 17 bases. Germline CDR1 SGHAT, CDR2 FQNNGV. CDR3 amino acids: CASSLADAGAPEAFF. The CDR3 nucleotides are TGTGCCAGCAGCTTGGCGGATGCTGGTGCCCCTGAAGCTTTCTTT.

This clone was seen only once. The CDR3 loop reads CASRGSDRGIGELFF. Here the CDR3 DNA reads TGTGCCAGCAGGGGGTCCGACAGGGGAATCGGGGAGCTGTTTTTT. The chain carries TRBV6-5 and TRBJ2-2; 8 positions agree with TRBD1. Germline lookup yields CDR1 MNHEY and CDR2 SVGAGI. The CDR3 sequence is 15 residues long. V shed 6 bases and J 7 bases; nucleotides not matched to a gene: 10.

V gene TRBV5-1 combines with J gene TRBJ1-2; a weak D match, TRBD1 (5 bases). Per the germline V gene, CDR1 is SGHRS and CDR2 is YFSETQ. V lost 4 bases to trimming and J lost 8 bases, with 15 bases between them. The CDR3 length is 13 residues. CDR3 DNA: TGCGCCAGCAGCCCGGACAACTCGGTCGGCTACACCTTC. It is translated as CASSPDNSVGYTF.

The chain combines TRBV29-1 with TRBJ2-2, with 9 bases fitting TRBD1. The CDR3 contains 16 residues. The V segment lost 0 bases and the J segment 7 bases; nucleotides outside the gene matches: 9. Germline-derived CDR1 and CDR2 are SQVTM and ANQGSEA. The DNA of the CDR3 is TGCAGCGTTGAAGAACGAGACAGGGGGAATGACGGGGAGCTGTTTTTT. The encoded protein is CSVEERDRGNDGELFF.

The chain's CDR3 is CSVRESSGNQPQHF. In DNA form, the CDR3 reads TGCAGCGTCCGAGAGTCCTCGGGTAATCAGCCCCAGCATTTT. The chain couples TRBV29-1 to TRBJ1-5; D ambiguous. The CDR3 spans 14 residues. Between the trimmed V and J ends, which lost 6 bases and 4 bases, there was a span of 16 bases. From germline, CDR1 is SQVTM and CDR2 ANQGSEA. Based on the CDR3 plus reference TRBV29-1 and TRBJ1-5, the full variable domain is SAVISQKPSRDICQRGTSLTIQCQVDSQVTMMFWYRQQPGQSLTLIATANQGSEATYESGFVIDKFPISRPNLTFSTLTVSNMSPEDSSIYLCSVRESSGNQPQHFGDGTRLSIL.

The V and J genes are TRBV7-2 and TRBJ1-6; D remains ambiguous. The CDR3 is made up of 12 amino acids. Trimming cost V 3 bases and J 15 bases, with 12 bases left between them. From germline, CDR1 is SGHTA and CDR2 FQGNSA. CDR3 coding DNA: TGTGCCAGCAGCTTCGTAACTCGGGACCTCCACTTT. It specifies CASSFVTRDLHF.

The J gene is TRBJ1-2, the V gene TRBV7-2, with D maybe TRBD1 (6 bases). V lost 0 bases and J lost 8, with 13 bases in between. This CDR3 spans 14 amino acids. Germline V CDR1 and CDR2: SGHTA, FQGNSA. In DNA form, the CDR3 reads TGTGCCAGCAGCTTAGCGCAGGGGAGAAGGGGCTACACCTTC. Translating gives CASSLAQGRRGYTF.

This CDR3 reads CASSLGGTPTDTQYF. Written as DNA, the CDR3 is TGTGCCAGCAGCTTAGGTGGGACTCCAACAGATACGCAGTATTTT. The genes are TRBV13 and TRBJ2-3, with D perhaps TRBD2 (6 bases). Germline V CDR1 and CDR2: PRHDT, FYEKMQ (reference sequence). V was cut by 0 bases and J by 3 bases, with 10 bases left in between. This CDR3 comprises 15 residues.

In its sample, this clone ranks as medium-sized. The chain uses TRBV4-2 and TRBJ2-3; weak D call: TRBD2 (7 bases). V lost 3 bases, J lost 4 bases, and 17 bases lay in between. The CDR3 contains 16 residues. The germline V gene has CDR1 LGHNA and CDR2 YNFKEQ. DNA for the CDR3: TGTGCCAGCAGCCACGCGGAAGGAGGGGGGGCAGATACGCAGTATTTT. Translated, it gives CASSHAEGGGADTQYF.

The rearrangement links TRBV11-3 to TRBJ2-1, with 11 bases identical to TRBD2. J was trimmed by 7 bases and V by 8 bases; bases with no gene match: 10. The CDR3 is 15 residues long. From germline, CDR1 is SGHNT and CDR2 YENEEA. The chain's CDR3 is CASSPGASGGNEQFF. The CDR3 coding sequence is TGTGCCAGCTCCCCTGGGGCTAGCGGGGGGAATGAGCAGTTCTTC. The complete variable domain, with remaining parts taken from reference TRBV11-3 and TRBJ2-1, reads EAGVVQSPRYKIIEKKQPVAFWCNPISGHNTLYWYLQNLGQGPELLIRYENEEAVDDSQLPKDRFSAERLKGVDSTLKIQPAELGDSAVYLCASSPGASGGNEQFFGPGTRLTVL.

This CDR3 is CASSQDHPRRNGYTF. CDR3 DNA: TGTGCCAGCAGCCAAGATCACCCCCGGAGGAATGGCTACACCTTC. The V call is TRBV3-1 (or the pseudogene TRBV3-2), the J call TRBJ1-2; D not certain. Germline V gene lookup returns CDR1 LGHDT and CDR2 YNNKEL (reference sequence). Trimming took 0 bases from V and 6 from J, leaving 14 bases between them. This CDR3 is built from 15 residues.

The chain's CDR3 is CASSLTGTGNTIYF. The CDR3 DNA is TGTGCCAGCAGCTTGACAGGGACTGGAAACACCATATATTTT. This chain connects TRBV7-2 to TRBJ1-3, with 7 bases lining up with TRBD1. Germline assignment: CDR1 SGHTA and CDR2 FQGNSA. J lost 2 bases, V lost 3 bases, and 1 base had no gene match. CDR3 size: 14 residues.

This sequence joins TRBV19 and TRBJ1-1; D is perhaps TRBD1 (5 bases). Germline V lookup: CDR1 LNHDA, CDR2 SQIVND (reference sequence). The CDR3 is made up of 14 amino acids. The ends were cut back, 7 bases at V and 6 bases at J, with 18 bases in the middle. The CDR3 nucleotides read TGTGCCAGTATGCTTGCGGGACGTAGGTCTGAAGCTTTCTTT. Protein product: CASMLAGRRSEAFF.

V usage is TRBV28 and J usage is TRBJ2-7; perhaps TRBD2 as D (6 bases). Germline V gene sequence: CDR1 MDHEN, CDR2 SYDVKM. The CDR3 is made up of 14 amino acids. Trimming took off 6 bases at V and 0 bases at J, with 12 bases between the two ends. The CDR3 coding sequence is TGTGCCAGCAGCCCTAGCGCTATCTCCTACGAGCAGTACTTC. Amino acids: CASSPSAISYEQYF.

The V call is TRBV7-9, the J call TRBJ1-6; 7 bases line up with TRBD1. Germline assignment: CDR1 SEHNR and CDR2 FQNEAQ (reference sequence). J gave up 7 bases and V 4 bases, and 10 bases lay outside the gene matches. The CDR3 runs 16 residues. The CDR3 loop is CASSSPKGTENSPLHF. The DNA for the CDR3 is TGTGCCAGCAGCTCACCCAAAGGGACAGAGAATTCACCCCTCCACTTT. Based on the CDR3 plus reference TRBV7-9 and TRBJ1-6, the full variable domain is DTGVSQNPRHKITKRGQNVTFRCDPISEHNRLYWYRQTLGQGPEFLTYFQNEAQLEKSRLLSDRFSAERPKGSFSTLEIQRTEQGDSAMYLCASSSPKGTENSPLHFGNGTRLTVT.

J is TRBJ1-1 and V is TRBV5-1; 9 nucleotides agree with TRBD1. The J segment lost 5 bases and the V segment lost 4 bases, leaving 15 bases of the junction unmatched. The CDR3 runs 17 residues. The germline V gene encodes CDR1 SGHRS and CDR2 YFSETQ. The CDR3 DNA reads TGCGCCAGCAGCACAACACAGGGGGCGCGGGTTTTGACTGAAGCTTTCTTT. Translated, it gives CASSTTQGARVLTEAFF.

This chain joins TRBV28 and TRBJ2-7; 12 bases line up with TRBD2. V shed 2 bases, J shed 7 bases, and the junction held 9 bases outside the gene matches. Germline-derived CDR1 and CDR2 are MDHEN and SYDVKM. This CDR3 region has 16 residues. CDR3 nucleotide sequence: TGTGCCAGCAGTTTAGCTAGCGGGAGGGCGGTTGGGGAGCAGTACTTC. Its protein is CASSLASGRAVGEQYF. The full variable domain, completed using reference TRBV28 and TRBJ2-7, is DVKVTQSSRYLVKRTGEKVFLECVQDMDHENMFWYRQDPGLGLRLIYFSYDVKMKEKGDIPEGYSVSREKKERFSLILESASTNQTSMYLCASSLASGRAVGEQYFGPGTRLTVT.

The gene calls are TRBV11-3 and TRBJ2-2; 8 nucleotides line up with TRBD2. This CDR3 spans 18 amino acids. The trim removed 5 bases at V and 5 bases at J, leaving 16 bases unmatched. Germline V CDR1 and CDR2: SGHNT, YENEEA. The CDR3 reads CASSLDQSGSSWTGELFF. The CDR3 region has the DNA TGTGCCAGCAGCCTGGATCAAAGCGGGAGCAGTTGGACCGGGGAGCTGTTTTTT.

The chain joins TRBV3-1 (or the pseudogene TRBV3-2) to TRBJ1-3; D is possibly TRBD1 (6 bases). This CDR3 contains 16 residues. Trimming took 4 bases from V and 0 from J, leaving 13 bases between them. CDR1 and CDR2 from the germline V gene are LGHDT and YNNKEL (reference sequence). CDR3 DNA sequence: TGTGCCAGCAGCCCGAGAAACAGGGACTCTGGAAACACCATATATTTT. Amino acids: CASSPRNRDSGNTIYF.

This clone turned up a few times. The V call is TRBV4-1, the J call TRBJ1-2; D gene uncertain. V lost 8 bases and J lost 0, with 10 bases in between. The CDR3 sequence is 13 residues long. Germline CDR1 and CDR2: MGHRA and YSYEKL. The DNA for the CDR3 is TGCGCCAGCTCCCATCCAGCTAACTATGGCTACACCTTC. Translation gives CASSHPANYGYTF.

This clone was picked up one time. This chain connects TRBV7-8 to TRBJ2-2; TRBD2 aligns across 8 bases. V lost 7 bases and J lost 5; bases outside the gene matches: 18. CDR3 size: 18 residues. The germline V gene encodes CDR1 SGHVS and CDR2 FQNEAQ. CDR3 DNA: TGTGCCAGCATCCAGGAGCCAGCGGGAGCGTTGGGGACCGGGGAGCTGTTTTTT. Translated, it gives CASIQEPAGALGTGELFF. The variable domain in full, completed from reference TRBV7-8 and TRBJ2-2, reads GAGVSQSPRYKVAKRGQDVALRCDPISGHVSLFWYQQALGQGPEFLTYFQNEAQLDKSGLPSDRFFAERPEGSVSTLKIQRTQQEDSAVYLCASIQEPAGALGTGELFFGEGSRLTVL.

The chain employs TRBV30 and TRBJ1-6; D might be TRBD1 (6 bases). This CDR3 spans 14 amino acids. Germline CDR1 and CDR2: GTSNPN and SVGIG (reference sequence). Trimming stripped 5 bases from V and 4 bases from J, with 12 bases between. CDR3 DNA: TGTGCCTGGGCAGGGACACTTTATAATTCACCCCTCCACTTT. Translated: CAWAGTLYNSPLHF.

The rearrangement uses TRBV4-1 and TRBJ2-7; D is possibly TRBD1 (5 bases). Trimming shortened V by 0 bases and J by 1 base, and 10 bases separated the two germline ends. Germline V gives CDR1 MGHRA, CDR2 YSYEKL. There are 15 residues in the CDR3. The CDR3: CASSQEQQASYEQYF. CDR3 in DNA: TGCGCCAGCAGCCAAGAGCAACAGGCTTCCTACGAGCAGTACTTC.

This CDR3 is CASSLAGGIIREQYF. The CDR3 nucleotides read TGCGCCAGCAGCTTGGCAGGGGGCATAATAAGGGAGCAGTACTTC. This chain links TRBV5-1 with TRBJ2-7; 8 nucleotides line up with TRBD1. Germline values: CDR1 SGHRS, CDR2 YFSETQ. The V segment lost 0 bases and the J segment 7 bases; nucleotides outside the gene matches: 9. The length of the CDR3 is 15 residues.